The clone carrying this T cell receptor beta chain was seen a handful of times. Its antigen remains unidentified. This record comes from a study of cytomegalovirus exposure and HLA in healthy donors. Study-wide results and limits: The authors later linked a missense DCLRE1C variant to TCR beta V- and J-gene trimming.

V gave up 7 bases and J gave up 5 bases, with 15 bases separating them. This CDR3 region has 14 residues. The germline gives CDR1 MNHNS, CDR2 SASEGT. The primer mix had 60 Vbeta and 13 Jbeta primers. The method was immunoSEQ multiplex PCR; TCRdb's version includes in-frame clones alone and lacks a portion of them. The top ten clones hold 2.5% to 3.5% of a sample with roughly 120,000 clones, around 80% of them seen once. The chain links TRBV6-1 to TRBJ2-4; D is perhaps TRBD1 (6 bases). The receptor was derived from a woman under 30 in good health and CMV-seropositive. Input material: PBMCs. The CDR3 loop reads CASTATGTQNIQYF. DNA of the CDR3: TGTGCCAGCACCGCAACCGGGACACAAAACATTCAGTACTTC.